The 22 T cell receptor beta chains presented below share a single source sample, sequenced in a study of shared clonotypes between healthy human individuals. The method was immunoSEQ multiplex PCR; TCRdb's version includes in-frame clones alone and lacks a portion of them. Among 780,000 or so clones listed, around 77% were seen once. Sequenced: memory CD4+ T cells sorted from blood. Subset indicated: CD45RA-negative fraction. The receptors originated from a woman in her thirties in good health.

The gene calls are TRBV7-8 and TRBJ2-1; TRBD2 agrees at 14 bases. CDR3 size: 15 residues. The trim removed 5 bases at V and 8 bases at J, leaving 5 bases unmatched. Germline CDR1 is SGHVS and CDR2 is FQNEAQ. The CDR3 coding sequence is TGTGCCAGCAGCCTCGGACTAGCGGGAGGATATGAGCAGTTCTTC. Protein: CASSLGLAGGYEQFF.

The chain recombines TRBV28 with TRBJ2-3; maybe TRBD2 (6 bases). The CDR3 has 14 amino acids. CDR1 and CDR2 from the germline V gene are MDHEN and SYDVKM. The V gene lost 2 bases and the J gene lost 4 bases, with 10 bases spanning the gap. The CDR3 bases are TGTGCCAGCAGTTTACCTAGCGCAGCAGATACGCAGTATTTT. This gives the protein CASSLPSAADTQYF.

The chain recombines TRBV28 with TRBJ1-2, with 7 bases lining up with TRBD1. After removal of 4 bases from V and 6 bases from J, the junction contained 11 bases not matched to a gene. Looked up from germline, CDR1 is MDHEN and CDR2 is SYDVKM. CDR3 length: 15 amino acids. CDR3 nucleotide sequence: TGTGCCAGCAGTTGGGCGCAGGGGGAAATTCATGGCTACACCTTC. Amino acid sequence: CASSWAQGEIHGYTF.

This clone was picked up a small number of times. The V and J genes are TRBV19 and TRBJ2-2; D unresolved. This CDR3 spans 18 amino acids. Germline CDR1 and CDR2: LNHDA and SQIVND (reference sequence). Trimming pared 4 bases from V and 0 bases from J, leaving 18 bases between. CDR3 nucleotides: TGTGCCAGTAGTACGCGCCCCTCTGCGGCCTCGAACACCGGGGAGCTGTTTTTT. It is translated as CASSTRPSAASNTGELFF.

The J gene is TRBJ2-6, the V gene TRBV7-9; D ambiguous. Germline V lookup: CDR1 SEHNR, CDR2 FQNEAQ (reference sequence). This CDR3 is 19 amino acids long. V lost 2 bases, J lost 0 bases, and 17 bases lay in between. CDR3 protein: CASSLLPSYPASGANVLTF. The CDR3 DNA reads TGTGCCAGCAGCTTACTGCCGTCCTACCCAGCCTCTGGGGCCAACGTCCTGACTTTC. The variable domain in full, completed from reference TRBV7-9 and TRBJ2-6, reads DTGVSQNPRHKITKRGQNVTFRCDPISEHNRLYWYRQTLGQGPEFLTYFQNEAQLEKSRLLSDRFSAERPKGSFSTLEIQRTEQGDSAMYLCASSLLPSYPASGANVLTFGAGSRLTVL.

The V gene is TRBV7-2, the J gene TRBJ1-3; D unclear. The CDR3 contains 14 residues. Looked up from germline, CDR1 is SGHTA and CDR2 is FQGNSA. Trimming removed 5 bases at V and 0 bases at J, with 8 bases between. The CDR3 DNA sequence: TGTGCCAGCAGCCCCCTGGCCTCTGGAAACACCATATATTTT. Protein: CASSPLASGNTIYF.

V usage is TRBV7-9 and J usage is TRBJ1-3; D is uncertain. Germline-derived CDR1 and CDR2 are SEHNR and FQNEAQ (reference sequence). CDR3 length equals 16 residues. Between the trimmed V and J ends, which lost 1 base and 2 bases, there was a span of 12 bases. The CDR3 DNA follows: TGTGCCAGCAGCTTAGGCCAGCCTAAGGCTGGAAACACCATATATTTT. Translation gives CASSLGQPKAGNTIYF.

V and J are TRBV11-2 and TRBJ2-4; 9 nucleotides line up with TRBD1. Germline values: CDR1 SGHAT, CDR2 FQNNGV. CDR3 length: 16 residues. V was pared by 0 bases and J by 8 bases, with 8 bases of the junction left unmatched. The chain's CDR3 is CASSLDLGTGRDIQYF. The CDR3 DNA sequence: TGTGCCAGCAGCTTAGACCTCGGGACAGGGCGGGACATTCAGTACTTC.

J is TRBJ2-7 and V is TRBV4-1; 11 nucleotides agree with TRBD2. Germline CDR1 reads MGHRA; CDR2 reads YSYEKL. The CDR3 contains 19 residues. The V gene end was trimmed by 3 bases and the J gene end by 0 bases; junction bases not matched to a gene: 13. CDR3: CASSHYTSGSVAYSYEQYF. CDR3 in DNA: TGCGCCAGCAGCCACTATACTAGCGGGAGCGTTGCTTACTCCTACGAGCAGTACTTC.

The V and J genes are TRBV28 and TRBJ2-3, with 12 nucleotides matching TRBD2. Germline V gene sequence: CDR1 MDHEN, CDR2 SYDVKM. The ends lost 5 bases at V and 1 base at J; junction bases unmatched: 10. The CDR3 covers 18 residues. CDR3 in amino acids: CASSLWTSGEWGTDTQYF. The CDR3 DNA is TGTGCCAGCAGTCTCTGGACTAGCGGGGAGTGGGGCACAGATACGCAGTATTTT.

V and J are TRBV2 and TRBJ2-6; D may match TRBD1 or TRBD2 (5 bases each). The ends were cut back, 6 bases at V and 0 bases at J, with 12 bases in the middle. Germline-derived CDR1 and CDR2 are SNHLY and FYNNEI. The CDR3 is 16 amino acids. The CDR3: CASRTGRSSGANVLTF. CDR3 in DNA: TGTGCCAGCAGGACGGGACGGAGCTCTGGGGCCAACGTCCTGACTTTC.

This clone was picked up a small number of times. The J gene is TRBJ2-7, the V gene TRBV18; the match to TRBD2 covers 10 bases. This CDR3 is 14 amino acids long. Germline-derived CDR1 and CDR2 are KGHSH and LQKENI. V shed 5 bases, J shed 2 bases, and the junction held 3 bases outside the gene matches. For the CDR3, the DNA is TGTGCCAGCTCAGAACTAGCGGGACCCTACGAGCAGTACTTC. Translated, it gives CASSELAGPYEQYF.

The chain joins TRBV7-2 to TRBJ2-5; D may be TRBD1 (6 bases). The CDR3 length is 15 residues. Germline V gene data show CDR1 as SGHTA and CDR2 as FQGNSA. Trimming shortened V by 2 bases and J by 5 bases, and 15 bases separated the two germline ends. The DNA for the CDR3 is TGTGCCAGCAGCTTACCACTGGGGGCAGGGGAGACCCAGTACTTC. Its protein is CASSLPLGAGETQYF.

The chain combines TRBV5-1 with TRBJ2-1, with D maybe TRBD2 (6 bases). Per the germline V gene, CDR1 is SGHRS and CDR2 is YFSETQ. This CDR3 region has 15 residues. Trimming shortened V by 0 bases and J by 4 bases, and 11 bases separated the two germline ends. The CDR3 protein is CASSLARDLYNEQFF. Here the CDR3 DNA reads TGCGCCAGCAGCTTGGCAAGGGACTTGTACAATGAGCAGTTCTTC.

The chain couples TRBV11-2 to TRBJ2-3; 9 nucleotides agree with TRBD1. Germline assignment: CDR1 SGHAT and CDR2 FQNNGV. After removal of 4 bases from V and 3 bases from J, the junction contained 17 bases not matched to a gene. The CDR3 is 19 amino acids. The CDR3, as DNA: TGTGCCAGCAGCTCAAAAGTGGGGAGAACAGGGGGCAGTACAGATACGCAGTATTTT. Translating it yields CASSSKVGRTGGSTDTQYF. The variable domain in full, with the rest retrieved from reference TRBV11-2 and TRBJ2-3, is EAGVAQSPRYKIIEKRQSVAFWCNPISGHATLYWYQQILGQGPKLLIQFQNNGVVDDSQLPKDRFSAERLKGVDSTLKIQPAKLEDSAVYLCASSSKVGRTGGSTDTQYFGPGTRLTVL.

This clone showed up many times. This rearrangement joins TRBV28 to TRBJ1-3; D is uncertain. CDR1 is MDHEN and CDR2 is SYDVKM in the germline V gene. The CDR3 sequence is 12 residues long. V lost 10 bases and J lost 0, with 7 bases in between. CDR3 protein: CATDTSGNTIYF. CDR3 in DNA: TGTGCCACCGACACCTCTGGAAACACCATATATTTT.

This rearrangement joins TRBV7-6 to TRBJ2-1; 13 nucleotides agree with TRBD2. Germline loops: CDR1 SGHVS, CDR2 FNYEAQ. Losses at the gene ends were 5 bases for V and 1 base for J; bases not matched to a gene: 5. This CDR3 region has 17 residues. The CDR3 spells CASSGLAGDFSYNEQFF. The DNA of the CDR3 is TGTGCCAGCAGCGGACTAGCGGGAGATTTTTCCTACAATGAGCAGTTCTTC.

This clone has only one observation. The chain uses TRBV29-1 and TRBJ2-3; TRBD2 aligns across 16 bases. CDR1 SQVTM and CDR2 ANQGSEA come from the germline V gene. CDR3 length: 17 residues. V shed 4 bases, J shed 3 bases, and the junction held 7 bases outside the gene matches. CDR3 DNA: TGCAGCGTTGTGGGGACTAGCGGGAGGGCCTGGACAGATACGCAGTATTTT. Its protein is CSVVGTSGRAWTDTQYF.

This clone came up once. The chain has TRBV6-5 and TRBJ2-7; 10 bases are shared with TRBD2. The V gene end was trimmed by 1 base and the J gene end by 4 bases; junction bases not matched to a gene: 4. The CDR3 has 15 residues. Per germline, CDR1 MNHEY and CDR2 SVGAGI. This CDR3 reads CASSYLASGSYEQYF. In DNA form, the CDR3 reads TGTGCCAGCAGTTACTTAGCTAGCGGGAGTTACGAGCAGTACTTC.

This clone was found a few times. This chain links TRBV5-4 with TRBJ2-2, with 10 bases fitting TRBD2. The CDR3 length is 18 residues. Looked up from germline, CDR1 is SGHNT and CDR2 is YYREEE (reference sequence). V shed 2 bases and J 2 bases; nucleotides not matched to a gene: 9. The CDR3 DNA follows: TGTGCCAGCAGCTTCAGCGGGAGGGTAACGATTAACACCGGGGAGCTGTTTTTT. Residues: CASSFSGRVTINTGELFF.

DNA for the CDR3: TGTGCCAGCAGTGAAGCCGCACCGGCGTCGACGACCCAGTACTTC. This gives the protein CASSEAAPASTTQYF. The chain combines TRBV2 with TRBJ2-5; unclear D gene. Trimming removed 0 bases from V and 7 bases from J, with 15 bases in between. Germline CDR1 is SNHLY and CDR2 is FYNNEI. This CDR3 has 15 amino acids.

The rearrangement uses TRBV5-1 and TRBJ1-2, with D possibly matching TRBD1 (6 bases). The CDR3 has 14 residues. Germline assignment: CDR1 SGHRS and CDR2 YFSETQ. V gave up 5 bases and J gave up 6 bases, with 17 bases separating them. CDR3 DNA: TGCGCCAGCAGTTTCGACACAGGGTTGCATGGCTACACCTTC. Translating it yields CASSFDTGLHGYTF.